This is a list of T cell receptor beta chains from one sample in a study of cytomegalovirus exposure and HLA in healthy donors. Using immunoSEQ multiplex PCR, the repertoire was profiled, and TCRdb retains in-frame clones only, with some absent. The data contain over 100,000 clones, roughly 9.6% of them seen just once; the ten biggest clones take up 6% to 7.5%. The source material was PBMCs. These receptors all stem from a woman aged 40-49 years in good health and CMV-seropositive. Each CDR3 is given with its conserved first and last residue. The order of the fields is clone size, J gene, D gene, V gene, CDR3 protein, CDR3 DNA. The D gene is left open where the match is weak. Not every row has a clone size; where given, it reads once, few, many or a size class.

>NA|TRBJ2-3|NA|TRBV7-2
CASSLEGGVRTDTQYF
TGTGCCAGCAGCTTAGAGGGGGGGGTACGAACAGATACGCAGTATTTT
>NA|TRBJ2-7|NA|TRBV7-2
CASSPKGSSYEQYF
TGTGCCAGCAGCCCCAAGGGGTCGTCCTACGAGCAGTACTTC
>NA|TRBJ2-7|TRBD1|TRBV27
CASSTPGQGYYEQYF
TGTGCCAGCAGTACTCCGGGACAGGGTTACTACGAGCAGTACTTC
>few|TRBJ2-3|NA|TRBV5-1
CASSRALGQDTQYF
TGCGCCAGCAGCAGGGCCCTAGGACAAGATACGCAGTATTTT
>NA|TRBJ1-6|NA|TRBV7-6
CASSPQGGDSPLHF
TGTGCCAGCAGCCCCCAGGGAGGAGATTCACCCCTCCACTTT
>NA|TRBJ1-2|TRBD1|TRBV27
CASRDQGVDYGYTF
TGTGCCAGCAGGGACCAGGGGGTCGACTATGGCTACACCTTC
>NA|TRBJ2-7|TRBD2|TRBV5-1
CASSRVASGLDEQYF
TGCGCCAGCAGCCGTGTAGCTAGCGGGTTGGACGAGCAGTACTTC
>few|TRBJ2-1|TRBD2|TRBV5-1
CASSLDPHGGSYNEQFF
TGCGCCAGCAGCTTGGATCCACACGGGGGGTCCTACAATGAGCAGTTCTTC
>NA|TRBJ2-7|NA|TRBV7-8
CASSLRGEEQYF
TGTGCCAGCAGCTTAAGGGGTGAGGAGCAGTACTTC
>few|TRBJ2-7|TRBD1|TRBV5-1
CASSLGQGAFTYEQYF
TGCGCCAGCAGCTTGGGACAGGGGGCTTTTACCTACGAGCAGTACTTC
>few|TRBJ1-2|TRBD1|TRBV4-3
CASSPYLGQGFDYGYTF
TGCGCCAGCAGCCCTTATCTGGGACAGGGATTCGACTATGGCTACACCTTC
>NA|TRBJ1-5|NA|TRBV2
CASSELAGDQPQHF
TGTGCCAGCAGTGAATTGGCCGGGGATCAGCCCCAGCATTTT
>NA|TRBJ2-7|NA|TRBV6-1
CASRTVYEQYF
TGTGCCAGCAGGACAGTTTACGAGCAGTACTTC
>few|TRBJ1-2|TRBD1|TRBV5-8
CASSLGDRGNGYTF
TGTGCCAGCAGCTTGGGGGACAGGGGTAATGGCTACACCTTC
>NA|TRBJ1-6|NA|TRBV9
CASSVQTDNSPLHF
TGTGCCAGCAGCGTCCAGACAGATAATTCACCCCTCCACTTT
>NA|TRBJ1-2|TRBD1|TRBV25-1
CASNDRGNYGYTF
TGTGCCAGCAATGACAGGGGAAACTATGGCTACACCTTC
>few|TRBJ1-1|TRBD1|TRBV5-5
CASSLSGGNTEAFF
TGTGCCAGCAGCTTGTCAGGGGGCAACACTGAAGCTTTCTTT
>few|TRBJ2-7|TRBD1|TRBV5-1
CASSSQGAFDEQYF
TGCGCCAGCAGCTCACAGGGGGCATTTGACGAGCAGTACTTC
>NA|TRBJ2-2|NA|TRBV6-1
CATYDREVNTGELFF
TGTGCCACCTACGACAGGGAGGTCAACACCGGGGAGCTGTTTTTT
>few|TRBJ1-5|NA|TRBV5-1
CASRAGPNQPQHF
TGCGCCAGCAGGGCGGGGCCGAATCAGCCCCAGCATTTT
>NA|TRBJ2-2|TRBD1|TRBV10-2
CASAPVLGTGGEYTGELFF
TGCGCCAGCGCCCCTGTTTTGGGGACAGGGGGCGAGTACACCGGGGAGCTGTTTTTT
>NA|TRBJ1-6|TRBD1|TRBV19
CASSIYLRDRPSPLHF
TGTGCCAGTAGTATATACCTCCGGGACAGGCCTTCACCCCTCCACTTT